Listed below are T cell receptor beta chains from one sample, sequenced in a study of long-term antiretroviral therapy in people with HIV. The protocol was immunoSEQ multiplex PCR, while the TCRdb copy is restricted to in-frame clones and leaves out a portion. Here the sample spans tens of thousands of clones, 70% to 85% being singletons. Material: unsorted PBMCs, obtained 3 years after starting antiretroviral therapy. These receptors all stem from a man in his fifties with HIV. CDR3s include the opening cysteine and the closing phenylalanine or tryptophan. A D gene is named only where the DNA matches it firmly. Expanded clones get a size class; other rows say once, few or many, or leave the size out.

TRBJ1-5	NA	NA	TRBV7-2	TGTGCCAGCAGCTTAAAAGTCAATCAGCCCCAGCATTTT	CASSLKVNQPQHF
TRBJ2-3	NA	TRBD1	TRBV5-1	TGCGCCAGCAGCTTGGCGACAGGGAGTAACAGGGATACGCAGTATTTT	CASSLATGSNRDTQYF
TRBJ1-2	NA	NA	TRBV5-4	TGTGCCAGCAGCTTGGAACAGACCAACTATGGCTACACCTTC	CASSLEQTNYGYTF
TRBJ1-5	few	NA	TRBV29-1	TGCAGCGTCCCTCGGCCGAGACAGGTTAGACCTAGCAATCAGCCCCAGCATTTT	CSVPRPRQVRPSNQPQHF
TRBJ2-7	NA	NA	TRBV27	TGTGCCACGTCAGTCCTCTCCTACGAGCAGTACTTC	CATSVLSYEQYF
TRBJ1-5	NA	TRBD1	TRBV19	TGTGCCAGTAGTTCCCGGACAGGGGCGAACAATCAGCCCCAGCATTTT	CASSSRTGANNQPQHF
TRBJ1-2	once	TRBD1	TRBV2	TGTGCCAGCAGGTCCGGGACAGCGGACTATGGCTACACCTTC	CASRSGTADYGYTF
TRBJ1-4	once	TRBD1	TRBV18	TGTGCCAGCTCACCACGCAGCCAGGGACAGGGTGATGAAAAACTGTTTTTT	CASSPRSQGQGDEKLFF
TRBJ1-5	few	TRBD1	TRBV6-6	TGTGCCAGCAGTTACTCGGGACAGAAGAATCAGCCCCAGCATTTT	CASSYSGQKNQPQHF
TRBJ2-5	NA	NA	TRBV29-1	TGCAGCGTAGCACCCGGGCCCGGGGAGACCCAGTACTTC	CSVAPGPGETQYF
TRBJ1-6	once	TRBD1	TRBV4-1	TGCGCCAGCAGCCAGGGACAGGGGCGCGGTTCACCCCTCCACTTT	CASSQGQGRGSPLHF
TRBJ1-6	NA	NA	TRBV6-6	TGTGCCAGCAGTTGGGGACAAATAAATTCACCCCTCCACTTT	CASSWGQINSPLHF
TRBJ1-5	NA	NA	TRBV25-1	TGTGCCAGCAGTAGCAGCGACAATCAGCCCCAGCATTTT	CASSSSDNQPQHF
TRBJ1-2	once	TRBD1	TRBV10-2	TGCGCCAGCAGTGAGGGGACAGGGGGCTACTATGGCTACACCTTC	CASSEGTGGYYGYTF
TRBJ1-4	NA	TRBD1	TRBV9	TGTGCCAGCAGCCCCCCCGGGACAGGAGAAAAACTGTTTTTT	CASSPPGTGEKLFF
TRBJ2-7	few	NA	TRBV28	TGTGCCAGCAGTGCCCCGCTTAGGCTCCACGAGCAGTACTTC	CASSAPLRLHEQYF
TRBJ2-2	NA	NA	TRBV28	TGTGCCAGCAGTTTCGAGGGGGTAGGGGACACCGGGGAGCTGTTTTTT	CASSFEGVGDTGELFF
TRBJ1-1	NA	NA	TRBV28	TGTGCCAGCAGCCCTAACAGGGAAACGTCAGCTTTCTTT	CASSPNRETSAFF
TRBJ2-1	NA	TRBD2	TRBV7-9	TGTGCCAGCAGCTTTTGGACTAGCTACAATGAGCAGTTCTTC	CASSFWTSYNEQFF
TRBJ2-5	NA	NA	TRBV15	TGTGCCACCAGCGGTGGAGACAGGTTGCGAGAGACCCAGTACTTC	CATSGGDRLRETQYF
TRBJ1-1	NA	NA	TRBV12-2	TGTGCAAGTCGCTTAGCACTTGGGAACACTGAAGCTTTCTTT	CASRLALGNTEAFF
TRBJ1-1	NA	TRBD1	TRBV28	TGTGCCAGCAGTAGAAGGGACAGGGGTTCGGGGAACACTGAAGCTTTCTTT	CASSRRDRGSGNTEAFF
TRBJ1-6	NA	NA	TRBV7-9	TGTGCCAGCAGCTTACAGAATTCACCCCTCCACTTT	CASSLQNSPLHF
TRBJ2-5	NA	NA	TRBV7-9	TGTGCCAGCAGCTTAGGATTCCAAGAGACCCAGTACTTC	CASSLGFQETQYF
TRBJ1-1	NA	NA	TRBV2	TGTGCCAGCACCATCGAGGGCGACGTTGTGGCTTTCTTT	CASTIEGDVVAFF
TRBJ2-3	NA	NA	TRBV18	TGTGCCAGCTCACCATCTGCAGATACGCAGTATTTT	CASSPSADTQYF
TRBJ1-3	NA	NA	TRBV5-5	TGTGCCAGCAGCTTAAGTGGAGGAAACACCATATATTTT	CASSLSGGNTIYF
TRBJ2-3	once	NA	TRBV5-1	TGCGCCAGCAGCTTGGCCCGGCAGGGCGCCACAGATACGCAGTATTTT	CASSLARQGATDTQYF
TRBJ2-7	NA	NA	TRBV7-9	TGTGCCAGCAGCTCCGACGCTGGGGGCAGGGGAAAAGCCTACGAGCAGTACTTC	CASSSDAGGRGKAYEQYF
TRBJ1-5	NA	NA	TRBV28	TGTGCCAGCAGTTTTAGTCCAGCGGGGGGAAACAATCAGCCCCAGCATTTT	CASSFSPAGGNNQPQHF
TRBJ1-5	NA	NA	TRBV19	TGTGCCAGTAGTGAACAGGGTGGCAATCAGCCCCAGCATTTT	CASSEQGGNQPQHF
TRBJ1-2	NA	NA	TRBV7-2	TGTGCCAGCAGCTTAACGGTCGGGACACCCCGGATCTATGGCTACACCTTC	CASSLTVGTPRIYGYTF